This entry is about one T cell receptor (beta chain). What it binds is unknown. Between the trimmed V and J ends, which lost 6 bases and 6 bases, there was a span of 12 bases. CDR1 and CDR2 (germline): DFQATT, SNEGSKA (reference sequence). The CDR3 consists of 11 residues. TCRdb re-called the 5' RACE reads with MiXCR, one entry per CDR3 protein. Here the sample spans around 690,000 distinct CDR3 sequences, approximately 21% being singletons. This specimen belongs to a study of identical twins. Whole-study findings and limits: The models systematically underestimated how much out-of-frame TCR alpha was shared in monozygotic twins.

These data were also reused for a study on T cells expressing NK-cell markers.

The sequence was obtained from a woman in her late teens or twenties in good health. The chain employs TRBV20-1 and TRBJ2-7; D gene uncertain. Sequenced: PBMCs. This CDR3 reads CSAPGFGEQYF. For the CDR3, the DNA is TGCAGTGCCCCAGGCTTTGGCGAGCAGTACTTC.